The entry below describes one TCR beta chain. This clonotype was counted many times. The antigen this receptor binds is unknown. Base qualities are not provided; no much larger clone lies one nucleotide away. The entry originates in a study of T cells in Graves' hyperthyroidism and ophthalmopathy (dated by TCRdb to between 2018 and 2020). Regarding the study in general: Peripheral blood samples were taken at initial diagnosis, before any treatment was given. For training and testing, the 80 to 100 patients in the discovery cohort were randomly divided in a 7:3 ratio. To identify distinguishing TCR V-J signatures, a discovery cohort of around 100 patients was used, comprising 40 to 45 with Graves' ophthalmopathy and approximately 58 with stable Graves' hyperthyroidism. Prospective prediction of ophthalmopathy was tested in an independent validation cohort of some 20 hyperthyroidism patients and 15 to 17 patients who later progressed to ophthalmopathy. After blood sampling, hyperthyroidism patients were treated with methimazole at a starting dose of 30 mg daily, and ophthalmopathy patients were treated with high-dose intravenous methylprednisolone. In more than five Graves' hyperthyroidism patients, the study also compared T-cell repertoires from thyroid tissue with T-cell repertoires from blood. The paper reports TCR Vbeta CDR3 sequencing of about 140 peripheral blood samples: approximately 43 ophthalmopathy, over 70 hyperthyroidism and about 17 progressor patients. Broad study findings and their caveats: In validation, progression to ophthalmopathy was predicted by the model with roughly 69% sensitivity and roughly 72% specificity, a median of around 5.9 months before onset. Most expanded thyroid clonotypes (frequency above 0.001) were also found in blood, which suggests that blood repertoires may mirror thyroid immune responses. A model built on a 13 V-J signature distinguished ophthalmopathy from stable hyperthyroidism, reaching approximately 89% sensitivity and around 81% specificity in cross-validation and 80%/75% in testing. No statistical method was used to fix the sample size in advance, and group allocation was not hidden from the investigators.

From its cysteine to its phenylalanine, the CDR3 spans 15 amino acids. Only the CDR3 DNA is retained, 45 bases long and in frame from the first base. Relative to germline, V is missing 1 base and J is missing 1 base, with 4 bases of the junction outside any gene match. From a lookup of the germline V gene (reference sequence), CDR1 and CDR2 are GTSNPN and SVGIG. The TCR beta CDR3 regions were amplified from the RNA transcripts. For the first round of RT-PCR on the TCR CDR3, the HTBI primer set was used together with the Qiagen OneStep RT-PCR kit. A second multiplex PCR round built the libraries, followed by size selection and purification. Paired-end sequencing of the libraries was performed with 100 bp reads on an Illumina HiSeq2000. Per the source publication's procedure: Raw data were processed with SOAPnuke, discarding reads with adapters, uncalled bases, mean Phred below 15, or no exact constant-primer or identifier match. High-quality paired reads were merged with COPE v1.2.5, and unique nucleotide sequences were defined as clonotypes. MiTCR v1.1 was used to align the clonotypes against IMGT TRBV, TRBD and TRBJ reference segments. Analysis was restricted to V-J combinations with a frequency above 0.0001, which covered over 98% of repertoires. The TCS score was defined as the ratio of F50 (clonal expansion) to E x V (chaos), calculated using BLOSUM62-based TCRdist between CDR3 peptides within each V-J. Welch's t-statistics and random forest reduced 450 to 600 V-J features to 10 to 15, which were used in a naive Bayes classifier (R e1071). TCRdb cleaned the public reads at Q25 with fastp, built clones with MiXCR and kept in-frame beta chains. A single entry per CDR3 protein holds the most common genes and DNA from its merged rows. These V and J calls are TCRdb output, not the study's own analysis. The sample records hundreds of thousands of distinct CDR3 sequences, 15% to 20% of which are singletons. The top ten constitute 16% of the sample.

Hyperthyroidism patients were aged 18 to 65 years and newly diagnosed, with disease duration of less than 2 months. Patients with uncontrolled infections, other autoimmune diseases, pregnancy or lactation were excluded. Diagnoses were established on the basis of clinical symptoms, serum thyroxine and TRAb, thyroid ultrasound, and orbital computed tomography. Blood from progressor patients was drawn when they were first diagnosed with hyperthyroidism, before any ophthalmopathy symptoms appeared. PBMCs were separated from roughly 9.3 ml of fresh peripheral blood using Ficoll-Paque density gradient centrifugation. Patients classed as progressors first received a Graves' hyperthyroidism diagnosis and then went on to develop ophthalmopathy during follow-up. Total RNA was extracted using Trizol reagent, and RNA quality was assessed on an Agilent 2100 Bioanalyzer.

The receptor's source is a woman between 45 and 65 years old with Graves' hyperthyroidism that later progressed to Graves' ophthalmopathy. Sequenced sample: blood. In this chain, TRBV30 is recombined with TRBJ1-5, and 7 bases in between align with TRBD1. The CDR3 here reads CAWSAGGRSNQPQHF. Here is the DNA: TGTGCCTGGAGTGCAGGGGGACGGAGCAATCAGCCCCAGCATTTT.